The T cell receptor (beta chain) under discussion was sequenced for a study of cytomegalovirus exposure and HLA in healthy donors (TCRdb year 2017). Study-level background: An earlier analysis of several hundred of the donors reported 250 to 350 Gb of sequence data and roughly 120 million unique TCR beta sequences obtained from about 180 million T cells. An earlier analysis of about 600 of the donors used high-throughput TCR beta sequencing to judge whether each TCR beta V gene segment behaved as functional or pseudogenic. A later genetic analysis used genome-wide SNP genotypes for 398 of the 666 donors, treating that subset as a discovery cohort. Typing coverage varied by locus: roughly 629-640 donors for A, B, C, DRB1 and DQB1; more than 500 for DQA1; about 590 for DPA1; roughly 470 for DPB1. The T cell repertoires of 666 subjects were profiled by immunosequencing and related to cytomegalovirus serostatus. An early release that covered more than 550 HLA-typed donors contained approximately 300 gigabases of sequencing data and 85 million to 100 million unique TCR sequences. Of the roughly 420 genotyped donors, less than 85% were placed in the genetic ancestry cluster associated with self-reported Caucasian donors. Because of strong linkage in the cohort, roughly 5 DR-DQ haplotypes were treated as single units for association and clustering. In addition to the first cohort of about 650 subjects, a separate validation cohort of approximately 130 different subjects was used. The study aimed to test whether cataloging public T cell receptors could reveal signatures of past pathogen exposure. Rather than drawing on any new phenotypic data, the later analysis identified candidate immune exposures from TCR beta sequences and the way those sequences occurred across donors. Class I and class II HLA loci were covered by the typing at four-digit resolution. Donor age, sex, ethnicity and CMV serostatus were collected together with the repertoire data. In a later analysis, previously published TCR beta repertoires from fewer than 750 donors were re-analyzed and high-resolution HLA genotyping was added so that TCR occurrence patterns could be studied. All discovery cohort repertoires had been generated on a single sequencing platform. On average, over 200,000 unique TCR beta nucleotide sequences were sequenced per donor among some 420 genotyped donors of the cohort, with around 19% of those sequences being non-productive. To predict cytomegalovirus infection status, the study brought together high-throughput TCR immunosequencing, statistical association of individual TCRs with disease status, and machine learning. Paper-wide results and their limitations: Presence/absence analyses assumed roughly uniform sequencing depth across donors, an assumption that may not hold. In a later genetic analysis, a missense DCLRE1C variant was associated with V-gene and J-gene trimming of TCR beta chains, and the association was replicated in an independent cohort. Broadly in line with IMGT annotations, most TCR beta V segments showed up in productive rearrangements about 87% or about 30% of the time in an earlier analysis of approximately 600 of the donors. Several of the top co-occurrence clusters appeared to be linked to parvovirus B19, influenza, CMV and Epstein-Barr virus, according to a later analysis. According to the authors, the approach could potentially be generalized to other disease states and immunological phenotypes. A few of the identified cytomegalovirus-associated TCR beta chains were confirmed in vitro to be specific for cytomegalovirus antigens. Assigning TCR associations to individual alleles was difficult when HLA alleles, especially DR and DQ, strongly co-occurred. The sequencing pipeline was judged likely to have produced a cluster of highly shared sequence variants as a technical artifact. Immune exposure information for the cohort was limited to CMV serostatus. Because the 87-base-pair reads could not distinguish some IMGT-functional V segments, including TRBV6-2 and TRBV6-3, those segments were excluded. A further reported finding was that TCR beta sequences accurately predicted the HLA-A and HLA-B alleles for most subjects in the first cohort. Most TCR sequences were seen in very few donors, while some public TCRs were found in many individuals. The earlier analysis of almost 600 of the donors excluded 15 to 20 rarely observed V segments, including chromosome 9 orphons, because counts were too low. Because HLA typing was unavailable for some donors at each locus, only the typed subset was used in association tests. A later analysis associated around 16,000 TCR beta sequences with specific HLA alleles at a false discovery rate of 0.05. In a later genetic analysis, fewer N-insertions in productive TCRs were reported among donors in an Asian-associated ancestry cluster than the 666-donor mean. In this cohort, only TCR beta chains were sequenced, and detectable features were limited by the absence of alpha or paired-chain data. A later analysis found that HLA-associated TCR beta chains were more clonally expanded and had lower generation probabilities than equally common non-associated chains. The study gave a list of under 200 TCR beta chains associated with cytomegalovirus. In a later analysis, the rate of TCR association differed among HLA loci, with DRB1 alleles having the most associated TCRs and HLA-C alleles having the fewest. Linkage disequilibrium might explain the correlated functional status among segregating V segments, but an unknown experimental factor could not be excluded. In both the original and validation cohorts, the classifier was reported to diagnose cytomegalovirus status with high specificity and sensitivity. In a later analysis, most CMV-associated TCR beta chains were found to appear HLA-restricted, with HLA associations seemingly driven largely by CMV exposure.

Its CDR3 holds 15 amino acids, cysteine through phenylalanine. Only the CDR3 portion is preserved as DNA: 45 bases, with reading frame beginning at the first base. CDR1 GTSNPN and CDR2 SVGIG were looked up in the germline V gene (reference sequence). A distance of 11 bases separates the germline ends of V and J, which lose 0 bases and 2 bases respectively. The library was prepared using the immunoSEQ multiplex PCR assay. For the multiplex PCR, a mixture combining 60 forward primers for TCR Vbeta segments and 13 reverse primers for TCR Jbeta segments was used. Amplification of the CDR3 region of rearranged TCR beta genes was performed with a multiplex PCR assay on genomic DNA. On the Illumina HiSeq System, the amplified TCR beta libraries were sequenced as 87-base-pair reads. The original methods were these. A later analysis counted about 80 million unique TCR beta chains across the 500 to 850 repertoires, and approximately 11 million of these chains were shared by at least two donors. Raw reads were error-corrected and collapsed into unique sequences by a nearest-neighbor algorithm in which closely related sequences were merged to remove PCR and sequencing errors. Alignment of CDR3 sequences to IMGT reference sequences was used to assign V, D and J gene segments. For a sequence to be retained, at least a six-nucleotide match to both a V gene segment and a J gene segment was required. Rearrangements were called productive when the CDR3 lacked stop codons and stayed in frame with V and J; all others were non-productive. Following IMGT convention, CDR3 was defined as the stretch from the second conserved V-encoded cysteine to the conserved J-encoded phenylalanine. The earlier analysis of about 570 of the donors excluded any sequence lacking an unambiguous match to a single V gene segment. In an earlier analysis of a few hundred of the donors, V segments were called functional above 56.7% productive rearrangements and were called segregating when the between-donor standard deviation exceeded 5%. A statistical classification framework was built for diagnosing cytomegalovirus status from the catalog of TCR beta chain sequences. A later analysis assigned V and J genes by comparing TCR nucleotide sequences with IMGT/GENE-DB human TR gene sequences. Using the TCRdist pipeline, a later analysis assigned CDR3 sequences along with most-parsimonious VDJ recombination scenarios. In a later analysis, every TCR beta chain was defined by the combination of its CDR3 amino acid sequence and its V-gene family, and reads without a unique V-gene family were dropped. A later analysis removed 592 highly shared, low-generation-probability nucleotide sequences to deal with suspected cross-contamination and a sequencing artifact. In a later analysis, a clonal expansion index was calculated for each public chain from normalized within-repertoire ranks of inferred template counts. In a later analysis, generation probabilities were computed using a VDJ recombination model fitted to out-of-frame rearrangements, and the results were checked against IGoR. Hypergeometric tests were used in a later analysis to score TCR-TCR, TCR-HLA and TCR-CMV co-occurrence, with a repertoire-size bias correction applied to the TCR pairs. In a later analysis, false discovery rates were estimated by permuting HLA or CMV assignments 20 times. In a later analysis, co-occurring TCRs were grouped using DBSCAN, and TCRdist sequence similarity was added for clustering within HLA-allele-positive subsets. Repertoires with fewer than 30,000 or more than 120,000 public chains were left out of co-occurrence clustering, as were about 5 repertoires with anomalous nucleotide sharing. TCRdb stores this immuneACCESS table with in-frame sequences only. Part of the clones is absent; in the studies checked, under half of the shortfall reflects unresolved V genes, and no reason is known for the rest. Clone size and V and J calls were adopted from that table, with D and trimming inferred from the DNA. Across this sample there are some 150,000 clones, with approximately 72% seen only once. The top ten constitute about 2.5% of the sample.

The cohort consisted of some 670 healthy bone marrow donors. Cohort members were all nominally healthy when sampled, although unrecorded immune exposures were likely present. CMV serostatus was positive for 289 and negative for about 55% of the 666 cohort members, and was not recorded for this donor. A peripheral blood sample was collected from each donor, and TCR beta sequencing was performed on peripheral blood mononuclear cells. The Qiagen DNeasy Blood Extraction Kit was used to extract genomic DNA from the blood cell samples. Points on this clone: Its antigen is unknown. One base away there is no much larger clone; base qualities are not given.

Sequencing used PBMCs. The chain uses TRBV30 and TRBJ1-5; a tentative D match to TRBD1 spans 6 bases. The receptor was isolated from a human donor in good health. CDR3 region: CAWSVLGAGNQPQHF. In nucleotides, the sequence is TGTGCCTGGAGTGTACTGGGGGCGGGCAATCAGCCCCAGCATTTT.